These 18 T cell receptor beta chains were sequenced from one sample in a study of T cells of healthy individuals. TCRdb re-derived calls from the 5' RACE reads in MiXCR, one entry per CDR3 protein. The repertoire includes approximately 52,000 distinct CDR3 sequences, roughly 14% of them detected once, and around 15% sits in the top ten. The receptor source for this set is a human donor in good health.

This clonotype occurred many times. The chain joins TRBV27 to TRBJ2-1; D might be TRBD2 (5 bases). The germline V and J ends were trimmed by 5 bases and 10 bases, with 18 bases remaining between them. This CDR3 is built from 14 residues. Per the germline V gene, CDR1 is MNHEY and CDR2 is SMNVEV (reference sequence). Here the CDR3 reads CASSPDYYPMEQFF. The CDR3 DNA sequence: TGTGCCAGCAGTCCCGACTACTACCCAATGGAGCAGTTCTTC.

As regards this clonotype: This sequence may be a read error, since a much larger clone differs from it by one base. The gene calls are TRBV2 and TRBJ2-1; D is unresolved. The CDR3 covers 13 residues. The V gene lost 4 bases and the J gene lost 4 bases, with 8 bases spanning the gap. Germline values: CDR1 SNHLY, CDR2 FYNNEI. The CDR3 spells CASSVSLYNEQFF. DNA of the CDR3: TGTGCCAGCAGTGTATCCCTTTACAATGAGCAGTTCTTC. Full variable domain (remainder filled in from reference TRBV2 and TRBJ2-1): EPEVTQTPSHQVTQMGQEVILRCVPISNHLYFYWYRQILGQKVEFLVSFYNNEISEKSEIFDDQFSVERPDGSNFTLKIRSTKLEDSAMYFCASSVSLYNEQFFGPGTRLTVL.

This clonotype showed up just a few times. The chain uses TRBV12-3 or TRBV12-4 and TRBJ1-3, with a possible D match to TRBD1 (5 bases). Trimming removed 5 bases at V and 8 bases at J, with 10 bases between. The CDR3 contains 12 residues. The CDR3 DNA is TGTGCCAGCAGTACAGGAGAGGACACCATATATTTT. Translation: CASSTGEDTIYF.

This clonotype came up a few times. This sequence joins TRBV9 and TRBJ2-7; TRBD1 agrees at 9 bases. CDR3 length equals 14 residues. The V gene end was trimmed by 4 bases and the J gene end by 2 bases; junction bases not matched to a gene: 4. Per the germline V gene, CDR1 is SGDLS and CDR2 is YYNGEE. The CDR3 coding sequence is TGTGCCAGCAGCATGGACAGGGGAACCTACGAGCAGTACTTC. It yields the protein CASSMDRGTYEQYF.

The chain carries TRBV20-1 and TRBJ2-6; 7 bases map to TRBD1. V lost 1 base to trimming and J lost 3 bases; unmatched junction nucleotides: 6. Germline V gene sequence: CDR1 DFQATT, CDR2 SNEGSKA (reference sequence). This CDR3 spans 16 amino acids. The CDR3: CSARGRGGSGANVLTF. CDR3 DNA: TGCAGTGCTAGAGGTCGAGGGGGCAGTGGGGCCAACGTCCTGACTTTC.

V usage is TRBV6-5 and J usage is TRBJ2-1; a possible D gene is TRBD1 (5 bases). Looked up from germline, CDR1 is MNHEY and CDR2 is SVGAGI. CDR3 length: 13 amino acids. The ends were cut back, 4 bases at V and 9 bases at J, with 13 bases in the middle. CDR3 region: CASSSVGQGEQFF. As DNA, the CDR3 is TGTGCCAGCAGTTCTGTAGGGCAGGGTGAGCAGTTCTTC.

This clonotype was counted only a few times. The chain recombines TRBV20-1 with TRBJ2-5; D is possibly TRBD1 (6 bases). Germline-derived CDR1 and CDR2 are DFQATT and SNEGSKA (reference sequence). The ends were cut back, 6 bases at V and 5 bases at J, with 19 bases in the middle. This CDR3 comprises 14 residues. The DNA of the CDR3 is TGCAGTGCCCTCGAGGGGGACGCGGCGGAGACCCAGTACTTC. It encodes CSALEGDAAETQYF.

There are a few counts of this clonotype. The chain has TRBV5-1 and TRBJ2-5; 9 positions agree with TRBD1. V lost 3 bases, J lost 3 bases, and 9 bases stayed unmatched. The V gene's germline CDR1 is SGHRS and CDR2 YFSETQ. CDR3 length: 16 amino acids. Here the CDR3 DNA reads TGCGCCAGCAGCTCCCACCCTGACAGGGGGAAAGAGACCCAGTACTTC. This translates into CASSSHPDRGKETQYF.

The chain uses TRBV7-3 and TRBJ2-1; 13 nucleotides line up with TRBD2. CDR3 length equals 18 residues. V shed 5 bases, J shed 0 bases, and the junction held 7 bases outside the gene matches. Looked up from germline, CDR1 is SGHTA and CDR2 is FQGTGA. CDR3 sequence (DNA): TGTGCCAGCAGCCCTCGGACTAGCGGGAGAGACTCCTACAATGAGCAGTTCTTC. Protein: CASSPRTSGRDSYNEQFF.

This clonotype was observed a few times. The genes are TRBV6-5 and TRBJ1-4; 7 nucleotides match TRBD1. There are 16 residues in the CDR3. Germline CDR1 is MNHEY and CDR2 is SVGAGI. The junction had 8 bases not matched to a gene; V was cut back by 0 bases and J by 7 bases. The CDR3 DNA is TGTGCCAGCAGTTACTCAGTAACAGGGGTGGGTGAAAAACTGTTTTTT. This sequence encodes CASSYSVTGVGEKLFF.

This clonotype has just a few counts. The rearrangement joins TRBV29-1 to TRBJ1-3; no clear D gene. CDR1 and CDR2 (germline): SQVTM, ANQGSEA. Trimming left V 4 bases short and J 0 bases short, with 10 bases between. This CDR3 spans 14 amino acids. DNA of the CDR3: TGCAGCGTTGTACCCCACAGCTCTGGAAACACCATATATTTT. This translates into CSVVPHSSGNTIYF.

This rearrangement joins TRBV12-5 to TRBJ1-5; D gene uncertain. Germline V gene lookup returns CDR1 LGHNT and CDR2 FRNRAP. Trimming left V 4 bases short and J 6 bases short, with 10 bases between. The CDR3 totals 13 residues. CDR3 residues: CASGSEAVQPQHF. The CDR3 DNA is TGTGCTAGTGGTTCAGAGGCGGTTCAGCCCCAGCATTTT.

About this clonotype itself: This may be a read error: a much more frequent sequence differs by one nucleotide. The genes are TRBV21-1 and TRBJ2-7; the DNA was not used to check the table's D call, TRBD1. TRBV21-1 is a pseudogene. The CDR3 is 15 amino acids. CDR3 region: CASSGDGQGSGEQYF. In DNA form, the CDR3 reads TGTGCCAGCAGCGGAGACGGGCAGGGGTCGGGTGAGCAGTACTTC.

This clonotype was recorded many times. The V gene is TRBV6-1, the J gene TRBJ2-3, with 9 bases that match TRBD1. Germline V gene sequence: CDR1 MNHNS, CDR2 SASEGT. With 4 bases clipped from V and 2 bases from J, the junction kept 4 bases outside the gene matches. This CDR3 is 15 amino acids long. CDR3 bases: TGTGCCAGCAGTGGGGGACAGGGATTCACAGATACGCAGTATTTT. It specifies CASSGGQGFTDTQYF.

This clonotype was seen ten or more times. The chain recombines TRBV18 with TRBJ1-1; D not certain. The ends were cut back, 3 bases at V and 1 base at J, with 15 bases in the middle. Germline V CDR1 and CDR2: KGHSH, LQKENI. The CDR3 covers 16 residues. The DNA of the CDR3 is TGTGCCAGCTCACCCGATGTTCAGTCGGGGAACACTGAAGCTTTCTTT. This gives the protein CASSPDVQSGNTEAFF.

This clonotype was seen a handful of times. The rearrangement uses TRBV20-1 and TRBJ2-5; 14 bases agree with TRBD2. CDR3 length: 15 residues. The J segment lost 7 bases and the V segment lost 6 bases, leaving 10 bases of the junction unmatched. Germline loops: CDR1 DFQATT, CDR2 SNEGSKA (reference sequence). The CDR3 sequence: CSAATSGRARGTQYF. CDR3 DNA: TGCAGTGCCGCGACTAGCGGGAGGGCCCGTGGGACCCAGTACTTC.

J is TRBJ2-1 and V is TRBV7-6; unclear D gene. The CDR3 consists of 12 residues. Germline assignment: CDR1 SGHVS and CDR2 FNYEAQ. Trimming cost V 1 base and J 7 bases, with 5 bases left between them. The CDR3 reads CASSLVPNEQFF. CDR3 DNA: TGTGCCAGCAGCTTAGTCCCTAATGAGCAGTTCTTC. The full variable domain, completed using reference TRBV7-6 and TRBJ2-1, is GAGVSQSPRYKVTKRGQDVALRCDPISGHVSLYWYRQALGQGPEFLTYFNYEAQQDKSGLPNDRFSAERPEGSISTLTIQRTEQRDSAMYRCASSLVPNEQFFGPGTRLTVL.

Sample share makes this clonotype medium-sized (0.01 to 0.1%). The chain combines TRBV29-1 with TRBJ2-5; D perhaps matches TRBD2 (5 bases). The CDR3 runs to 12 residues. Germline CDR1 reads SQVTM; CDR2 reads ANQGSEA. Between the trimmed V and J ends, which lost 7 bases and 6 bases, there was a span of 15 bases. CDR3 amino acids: CSGADPRQTQYF. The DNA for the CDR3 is TGCAGCGGAGCGGACCCCCGGCAGACCCAGTACTTC.